These 28 T cell receptor beta chains came from one sample sequenced in a study of identical twins. TCRdb analysed the 5' RACE reads with MiXCR anew, one entry per CDR3 protein. The sample records more than 1.5 million distinct CDR3 sequences, less than 35% being singletons. Input material: cord blood. The receptors stem from a newborn girl in good health.

This clonotype was seen ten or more times. V is TRBV2 and J is TRBJ2-1; TRBD2 matches 8 bases. The CDR3 sequence is 13 residues long. Germline trimming cut 6 bases from V and 3 bases from J; bases unmatched to any gene: 1. CDR1 is SNHLY, CDR2 FYNNEI, per germline. CDR3 sequence reads: CASSRGGYNEQFF. The CDR3 region has the DNA TGTGCCAGCAGCCGGGGGGGCTACAATGAGCAGTTCTTC.

V gene TRBV6-6 combines with J gene TRBJ1-2, with 9 bases aligning to TRBD1. Germline V gives CDR1 MNHNY, CDR2 SVGAGI (reference sequence). The CDR3 length is 14 residues. J lost 6 bases, V lost 2 bases, and 4 bases had no gene match. CDR3 nucleotides: TGTGCCAGCAGTTACCCGGGACAGGGTCATGGCTACACCTTC. This sequence encodes CASSYPGQGHGYTF.

The V call is TRBV20-1, the J call TRBJ1-1; D is unresolved. Germline CDR1 reads DFQATT; CDR2 reads SNEGSKA (reference sequence). The CDR3 has 13 amino acids. With 2 bases removed from V and 0 bases from J, the gap between germline ends came to 7 bases. DNA for the CDR3: TGCAGTGCTAGATCCATATTGAACACTGAAGCTTTCTTT. Translated: CSARSILNTEAFF.

This clonotype was counted between two and nine times. Written as DNA, the CDR3 is TGTGCCAGCAGTTACTCCAGGGGGCCAGGGGGAAATGAGCAGTTCTTC. Amino acid sequence: CASSYSRGPGGNEQFF. The chain uses TRBV6-6 and TRBJ2-1; 8 nucleotides agree with TRBD1. Germline-derived CDR1 and CDR2 are MNHNY and SVGAGI (reference sequence). The CDR3 sequence is 16 residues long. Unmatched junction bases numbered 8, after V lost 0 bases and J lost 7 bases.

This clonotype was recorded a few times. This chain connects TRBV18 to TRBJ2-1; 10 bases align to TRBD2. V lost 3 bases to trimming and J lost 2 bases; unmatched junction nucleotides: 4. CDR1 is KGHSH and CDR2 is LQKENI in the germline V gene. CDR3 size: 16 residues. The CDR3 DNA follows: TGTGCCAGCTCACCGCCTACTAGCGGGGCCTACAATGAGCAGTTCTTC. This gives the protein CASSPPTSGAYNEQFF. The full variable domain, rest sourced from reference TRBV18 and TRBJ2-1, is NAGVMQNPRHLVRRRGQEARLRCSPMKGHSHVYWYRQLPEEGLKFMVYLQKENIIDESGMPKERFSAEFPKEGPSILRIQQVVRGDSAAYFCASSPPTSGAYNEQFFGPGTRLTVL.

Many counts were recorded for this clonotype. The rearrangement links TRBV28 to TRBJ2-7; the match to TRBD1 covers 7 bases. Germline values: CDR1 MDHEN, CDR2 SYDVKM. CDR3 length: 14 amino acids. The ends lost 2 bases at V and 2 bases at J; junction bases unmatched: 3. The CDR3 here is CASSLADRTYEQYF. The CDR3 DNA follows: TGTGCCAGCAGTTTAGCGGACAGGACCTACGAGCAGTACTTC.

V and J are TRBV6-4 and TRBJ2-1; D uncertain. The germline V and J ends were trimmed by 2 bases and 10 bases, with 12 bases remaining between them. In germline, CDR1 is MRHNA, CDR2 SNTAGT. The CDR3 is 13 amino acids. In DNA, the CDR3 is TGTGCCAGCAGTGACCTGACTCCCCGGGAGCAGTTCTTC. This encodes CASSDLTPREQFF.

This clonotype showed up just a few times. The V and J genes are TRBV9 and TRBJ2-5; TRBD2 agrees at 7 bases. This CDR3 spans 14 amino acids. Germline V gives CDR1 SGDLS, CDR2 YYNGEE. V lost 0 bases to trimming and J lost 4 bases; unmatched junction nucleotides: 3. CDR3 residues: CASSVDGGRETQYF. As DNA, the CDR3 is TGTGCCAGCAGCGTAGATGGCGGGAGAGAGACCCAGTACTTC. Drawing the rest from reference TRBV9 and TRBJ2-5, the complete variable domain is DSGVTQTPKHLITATGQRVTLRCSPRSGDLSVYWYQQSLDQGLQFLIQYYNGEERAKGNILERFSAQQFPDLHSELNLSSLELGDSALYFCASSVDGGRETQYFGPGTRLLVL.

This chain joins TRBV2 and TRBJ2-5, with D possibly TRBD1 on 6 matching bases. The V gene lost 8 bases and the J gene lost 7 bases, with 20 bases spanning the gap. The germline V gene has CDR1 SNHLY and CDR2 FYNNEI. The CDR3 totals 14 residues. The CDR3 coding sequence is TGTGCCAGCGTTCACAGACAGGTTGAAGGGACCCAGTACTTC. Its protein product is CASVHRQVEGTQYF.

This clonotype was seen a few times. V is TRBV28 and J is TRBJ2-1, with 9 positions matching TRBD2. The V gene's germline CDR1 is MDHEN and CDR2 SYDVKM. The CDR3 runs 16 residues. Trimming removed 5 bases from V and 9 bases from J; junction bases left unmatched: 14. CDR3 bases: TGTGCCAGCAGTCGCCCGGGACTAGCCATGGGAGGTGAGCAGTTCTTC. Protein product: CASSRPGLAMGGEQFF. Using reference TRBV28 and TRBJ2-1 for the parts outside the CDR3, the full variable domain is DVKVTQSSRYLVKRTGEKVFLECVQDMDHENMFWYRQDPGLGLRLIYFSYDVKMKEKGDIPEGYSVSREKKERFSLILESASTNQTSMYLCASSRPGLAMGGEQFFGPGTRLTVL.

This chain links TRBV7-7 with TRBJ2-1; D gene ambiguous. The CDR3 runs 16 residues. V was clipped by 5 bases and J by 0 bases, with 14 bases between them. In germline, CDR1 is SSHAT, CDR2 FNYEAQ (reference sequence). The CDR3 here is CASSRSGRSSYNEQFF. For the CDR3, the DNA is TGTGCCAGCAGCCGCTCCGGACGGAGCTCCTACAATGAGCAGTTCTTC.

V and J are TRBV2 and TRBJ2-6, with D perhaps TRBD1 (6 bases). Trimming took 9 bases from V and 2 from J, leaving 8 bases between them. This CDR3 spans 13 amino acids. Germline V gives CDR1 SNHLY, CDR2 FYNNEI. This CDR3 is CASNRAGANVLTF. The CDR3 DNA sequence: TGTGCCAGTAACAGGGCTGGGGCCAACGTCCTGACTTTC.

A few counts support this clonotype. The V gene is TRBV6-2 or TRBV6-3, the J gene TRBJ2-2; perhaps TRBD2 as D (5 bases). Germline CDR1 reads MNHEY; CDR2 reads SVGEGT. Trimming pared 0 bases from V and 5 bases from J, leaving 10 bases between. The length of the CDR3 is 15 residues. CDR3 loop: CASSYSGPGTGELFF. The CDR3 region has the DNA TGTGCCAGCAGTTACTCCGGGCCGGGGACCGGGGAGCTGTTTTTT.

The chain recombines TRBV2 with TRBJ2-1, with a possible D match to TRBD2 (5 bases). Germline-derived CDR1 and CDR2 are SNHLY and FYNNEI. Trimming removed 6 bases at V and 0 bases at J, with 12 bases between. The CDR3 is 15 residues long. Written as DNA, the CDR3 is TGTGCCAGCAGCGAGGACTTTAGCTCCTACAATGAGCAGTTCTTC. As protein: CASSEDFSSYNEQFF.

This clonotype has only a few counts. The chain carries TRBV12-3 or TRBV12-4 and TRBJ2-7; 9 nucleotides match TRBD2. With 5 bases clipped from V and 0 bases from J, the junction kept 8 bases outside the gene matches. The CDR3 runs to 16 residues. CDR3 bases: TGTGCCAGCAGTCCCATAGCGGGAGCGCTCTCCTACGAGCAGTACTTC. This encodes CASSPIAGALSYEQYF.

The V call is TRBV27, the J call TRBJ2-3; D perhaps matches TRBD1 (6 bases). CDR1 and CDR2 (germline): MNHEY, SMNVEV (reference sequence). V shed 3 bases and J shed 3 bases, with 25 bases lying between them. The CDR3 is 19 residues long. Here the CDR3 reads CASSFDRLRRLTRTDTQYF. The CDR3 DNA is TGTGCCAGCAGTTTCGACAGGCTCAGGAGGTTGACGCGGACAGATACGCAGTATTTT.

V usage is TRBV13 and J usage is TRBJ2-3; 12 bases line up with TRBD2. There are 19 residues in the CDR3. Germline V gene data show CDR1 as PRHDT and CDR2 as FYEKMQ (reference sequence). V was pared by 1 base and J by 4 bases, with 12 bases of the junction left unmatched. The CDR3 nucleotides are TGTGCCAGCAGCTTAGCCGCCGGTCCTAGCGGGGGGGCTGCAGATACGCAGTATTTT. It codes for CASSLAAGPSGGAADTQYF.

V gene TRBV28 combines with J gene TRBJ2-1; TRBD2 agrees at 11 bases. V shed 4 bases and J 3 bases; nucleotides not matched to a gene: 14. CDR3 length equals 19 residues. CDR1 is MDHEN and CDR2 is SYDVKM in the germline V gene. The CDR3 DNA reads TGTGCCAGCAGTTATATATCTAGCGGGAGGCCTCTCAGCTACAATGAGCAGTTCTTC. This codes for CASSYISSGRPLSYNEQFF.

The J gene is TRBJ2-7, the V gene TRBV20-1, with 7 bases that match TRBD1. The V and J ends lost 6 bases and 5 bases, in that order; junction bases with no gene match: 13. This CDR3 is 14 amino acids long. Germline V gene data show CDR1 as DFQATT and CDR2 as SNEGSKA (reference sequence). CDR3: CSATSRQGFNEQYF. DNA of the CDR3: TGCAGTGCCACGAGTCGACAGGGTTTCAACGAGCAGTACTTC.

In nucleotides, the CDR3 is TGTGCCAGCAGCTTGGGGCCGACTAGGAACACAGATACGCAGTATTTT. It yields the protein CASSLGPTRNTDTQYF. The chain joins TRBV5-5 to TRBJ2-3, with a tentative D call TRBD2 (6 bases). The CDR3 sequence is 16 residues long. The germline CDR1 and CDR2 sequences are SGHKS and YYEKEE (reference sequence). The ends were cut back, 0 bases at V and 2 bases at J, with 13 bases in the middle.

This clonotype was picked up a small number of times. The V gene is TRBV27, the J gene TRBJ2-3; 7 positions agree with TRBD1. J gave up 6 bases and V 8 bases, and 11 bases lay outside the gene matches. CDR1 and CDR2 (germline): MNHEY, SMNVEV (reference sequence). The length of the CDR3 is 14 residues. CDR3 nucleotide sequence: TGTGCCAGCCACAGGGGCCGCCTCTCTGATACGCAGTATTTT. Protein product: CASHRGRLSDTQYF.

Turning to this clonotype: A much larger clone lies a single base off, so this may be a read error. V and J are TRBV2 and TRBJ2-1; 8 bases align to TRBD2. This CDR3 has 13 residues. Looked up from germline, CDR1 is SNHLY and CDR2 is FYNNEI. J lost 5 bases, V lost 6 bases, and 3 bases had no gene match. The CDR3 region is CASRLAEDNEQFF. Written as DNA, the CDR3 is TGTGCCAGCAGACTAGCGGAGGACAATGAGCAGTTCTTC.

The chain uses TRBV4-2 and TRBJ2-1, with 9 nucleotides matching TRBD1. Germline V gene lookup returns CDR1 LGHNA and CDR2 YNFKEQ. This CDR3 region has 15 residues. V was clipped by 2 bases and J by 4 bases; unmatched bases: 3. In DNA form, the CDR3 reads TGTGCCAGCAGCCAAACAGGGGGCACATACAATGAGCAGTTCTTC. Translation: CASSQTGGTYNEQFF.

This clonotype was observed a few times. The CDR3 reads CASSHGATQYF. The CDR3 bases are TGTGCCAGCAGCCACGGAGCTACGCAGTATTTT. The chain carries TRBV14 and TRBJ2-3, with no clear D. The CDR3 consists of 11 residues. Per germline, CDR1 SGHDN and CDR2 FVKESK. V gave up 3 bases and J gave up 8 bases, with 6 bases separating them.

The table lists this clonotype with many counts. The chain joins TRBV12-3 or TRBV12-4 to TRBJ2-7; D gene ambiguous. The V gene lost 1 base and the J gene lost 0 bases, with 7 bases spanning the gap. There are 14 residues in the CDR3. The CDR3 DNA is TGTGCCAGCAGTTTAGAGCCAGACTCCTACGAGCAGTACTTC. This translates into CASSLEPDSYEQYF.

This clonotype was seen a single time. This may be a read error: a much more frequent sequence differs by one nucleotide. This chain uses TRBV29-1 with TRBJ2-5, with 9 nucleotides matching TRBD2. The junction had 16 bases not matched to a gene; V was cut back by 7 bases and J by 1 base. The CDR3 has 17 amino acids. The V gene's germline CDR1 is SQVTM and CDR2 ANQGSEA. The CDR3 coding sequence is TGCAGCGGTTCCGTCCGGATGCGACTAGCGGCCCAAGAGACCCAGTACTTC. Amino acid sequence: CSGSVRMRLAAQETQYF.

This clonotype was found many times. The chain's CDR3 is CASSVVSASSYNEQFF. The CDR3 DNA reads TGTGCCAGCAGCGTAGTCTCGGCTAGCTCCTACAATGAGCAGTTCTTC. The J gene is TRBJ2-1, the V gene TRBV9; D ambiguous. Germline lookup yields CDR1 SGDLS and CDR2 YYNGEE. This CDR3 is built from 16 residues. The V and J ends lost 0 bases and 0 bases respectively, with 10 bases between them.

Details on this clonotype: Given a much more abundant clone one base away, this may be a read error. The chain carries TRBV4-2 and TRBJ2-3; D gene uncertain. The CDR3 sequence is 18 residues long. The V end lost 0 bases, the J end lost 4 bases, and 20 bases lay between the germline ends. Germline V gene lookup returns CDR1 LGHNA and CDR2 YNFKEQ. The DNA of the CDR3 is TGTGCCAGCAGCCAAGATGAGGCAAGGACCAGCCTCGCAGATACGCAGTATTTT. Translation: CASSQDEARTSLADTQYF.